These 21 T cell receptor beta chains originate from one sample sequenced in a study of T cell responses to AZD1222 COVID-19 vaccine. Here immunoSEQ multiplex PCR was the method, and the copy in TCRdb shows in-frame clones only, minus some. This sample carries roughly 140,000 clones, roughly nine tenths of them seen once, and the ten largest clones take around 1.6%. Sequenced here: peripheral blood, sampled on day 0 of AZD1222 vaccination. The receptors stem from an adult in good health.

V gene TRBV7-2 combines with J gene TRBJ2-5, with D hard to call. This CDR3 is built from 13 residues. Trimming stripped 1 base from V and 1 base from J, with 4 bases between. Germline V CDR1 and CDR2: SGHTA, FQGNSA. CDR3 protein: CASSLESQETQYF. The CDR3 coding sequence is TGTGCCAGCAGCTTAGAGTCCCAAGAGACCCAGTACTTC.

V and J are TRBV19 and TRBJ1-3; D possibly corresponds to TRBD1 (5 bases). CDR3 length: 15 residues. The germline V gene encodes CDR1 LNHDA and CDR2 SQIVND (reference sequence). The V end was cut by 5 bases, the J end by 0 bases, with 11 bases between. The chain's CDR3 is CASSLGVASGNTIYF. The CDR3 DNA reads as TGTGCCAGTAGTTTAGGGGTTGCCTCTGGAAACACCATATATTTT. Full variable domain (rest looked up from reference TRBV19 and TRBJ1-3): DGGITQSPKYLFRKEGQNVTLSCEQNLNHDAMYWYRQDPGQGLRLIYYSQIVNDFQKGDIAEGYSVSREKKESFPLTVTSAQKNPTAFYLCASSLGVASGNTIYFGEGSWLTVV.

J is TRBJ1-5 and V is TRBV7-2; D might be TRBD1 (5 bases). The CDR3 covers 15 residues. The V and J ends lost 5 bases and 0 bases respectively, with 11 bases between them. Germline values: CDR1 SGHTA, CDR2 FQGNSA. The CDR3 region has the DNA TGTGCCAGCAGCACTCAGGGATATAGCAATCAGCCCCAGCATTTT. Its translation: CASSTQGYSNQPQHF.

This rearrangement joins TRBV19 to TRBJ2-5; no reliable D call. V gave up 4 bases and J gave up 5 bases, with 11 bases separating them. Germline assignment: CDR1 LNHDA and CDR2 SQIVND (reference sequence). The CDR3 length is 13 residues. DNA for the CDR3: TGTGCCAGTAGTAACCTCGATGCGGAGACCCAGTACTTC. This sequence encodes CASSNLDAETQYF.

The chain combines TRBV2 with TRBJ2-3, with 9 bases aligning to TRBD2. The CDR3 is 15 residues long. From germline, CDR1 is SNHLY and CDR2 FYNNEI. Trimming removed 2 bases from V and 2 bases from J; junction bases left unmatched: 2. CDR3 DNA sequence: TGTGCCAGCAGTGAACTAGCGGGGCCCACAGATACGCAGTATTTT. Protein product: CASSELAGPTDTQYF.

This chain uses TRBV19 with TRBJ1-6; tentatively, D is TRBD1 (5 bases). The CDR3 totals 16 residues. Germline V gene data show CDR1 as LNHDA and CDR2 as SQIVND (reference sequence). Trimming left V 9 bases short and J 0 bases short, with 15 bases between. CDR3 bases: TGTGCCAGCACAAAAAGACAGAGCTCCTATAATTCACCCCTCCACTTT. Its protein is CASTKRQSSYNSPLHF.

The chain recombines TRBV3-1 (or the pseudogene TRBV3-2) with TRBJ1-1; perhaps TRBD1 as D (6 bases). This CDR3 is 14 amino acids long. CDR1 and CDR2 from the germline V gene are LGHDT and YNNKEL (reference sequence). Deletions cut 6 bases from V and 4 bases from J, with 15 bases between. As DNA, the CDR3 is TGTGCCAGCAGTGTGTTGGGGGGCTTCACTGAAGCTTTCTTT. It specifies CASSVLGGFTEAFF.

This clone was detected once. The chain links TRBV7-2 to TRBJ2-5, with unresolved D. CDR3 length: 15 amino acids. The V end lost 4 bases, the J end lost 1 base, and 13 bases lay between the germline ends. Germline-derived CDR1 and CDR2 are SGHTA and FQGNSA. CDR3 DNA: TGTGCCAGCAGCTGGGATCGGACCTTCCAAGAGACCCAGTACTTC. Protein: CASSWDRTFQETQYF. Looking up the rest from reference TRBV7-2 and TRBJ2-5 gives the full variable domain: GAGVSQSPSNKVTEKGKDVELRCDPISGHTALYWYRQSLGQGLEFLIYFQGNSAPDKSGLPSDRFSAERTGGSVSTLTIQRTQQEDSAVYLCASSWDRTFQETQYFGPGTRLLVL.

V gene TRBV20-1 combines with J gene TRBJ1-3; D remains unclear. Germline V gene data show CDR1 as DFQATT and CDR2 as SNEGSKA (reference sequence). This CDR3 has 11 residues. The V gene lost 6 bases and the J gene lost 3 bases, with 6 bases spanning the gap. CDR3 in DNA: TGCAGTGCCCCACTTGGAAACACCATATATTTT. This sequence encodes CSAPLGNTIYF.

This chain connects TRBV18 to TRBJ1-3, with D possibly being TRBD1 (5 bases). V was trimmed by 4 bases and J by 4 bases, leaving 11 bases between them. This CDR3 has 14 amino acids. CDR1 is KGHSH and CDR2 is LQKENI in the germline V gene. CDR3 nucleotide sequence: TGTGCCAGCTCACGCCAGGGTACCGGAAACACCATATATTTT. Translation gives CASSRQGTGNTIYF.

The chain has TRBV5-1 and TRBJ2-7; 8 bases align to TRBD2. With 0 bases clipped from V and 5 bases from J, the junction kept 7 bases outside the gene matches. CDR1 SGHRS and CDR2 YFSETQ come from the germline V gene. CDR3 length equals 15 residues. This CDR3 is CASSLGTGGLHEQYF. The CDR3, as DNA: TGCGCCAGCAGCTTGGGGACGGGGGGGCTGCACGAGCAGTACTTC.

The J gene is TRBJ2-3, the V gene TRBV7-9, with unresolved D. Germline loops: CDR1 SEHNR, CDR2 FQNEAQ (reference sequence). The V gene lost 8 bases and the J gene lost 2 bases, with 11 bases spanning the gap. CDR3 length equals 13 residues. The CDR3 spells CASAGRNTDTQYF. In nucleotides, the CDR3 is TGTGCCAGCGCTGGACGGAACACAGATACGCAGTATTTT.

V is TRBV27 and J is TRBJ1-2; no reliable D call. The CDR3 has 13 residues. Germline V gene sequence: CDR1 MNHEY, CDR2 SMNVEV (reference sequence). Trimming shortened V by 4 bases and J by 8 bases, and 14 bases separated the two germline ends. The CDR3 nucleotides are TGTGCCAGCAGTTCACTAGGAGGTGAGGGCTACACCTTC. It yields the protein CASSSLGGEGYTF.

The CDR3 DNA reads TGTGCCATCAGTGAAGCAGATACGCAGTATTTT. As protein: CAISEADTQYF. This chain uses TRBV10-3 with TRBJ2-3; D gene uncertain. V lost 3 bases to trimming and J lost 4 bases, with 2 bases between them. The CDR3 is 11 amino acids. Germline CDR1 reads ENHRY; CDR2 reads SYGVKD.

The chain carries TRBV27 and TRBJ2-1, with D maybe TRBD2 (6 bases). Germline loops: CDR1 MNHEY, CDR2 SMNVEV (reference sequence). The CDR3 sequence is 14 residues long. V was shortened by 4 bases and J by 9 bases, with 16 bases between the two germline ends. The CDR3 sequence: CASSYGSGDGEQFF. CDR3 in DNA: TGTGCCAGCAGTTACGGGTCGGGGGACGGTGAGCAGTTCTTC.

The genes are TRBV6-5 and TRBJ2-4; D not resolved. Germline V gene lookup returns CDR1 MNHEY and CDR2 SVGAGI. The V end was cut by 6 bases, the J end by 0 bases, with 6 bases between. This CDR3 spans 13 amino acids. The CDR3 nucleotides are TGTGCCAGCAGGCAACTAGCCAAAAACATTCAGTACTTC. Encoded protein: CASRQLAKNIQYF.

Comment on this clone: Other nucleotide sequences in the sample specify the same CDR3. V gene TRBV6-5 combines with J gene TRBJ1-1; D unclear. Trimming took off 6 bases at V and 0 bases at J, with 5 bases between the two ends. The CDR3 has 12 residues. Germline CDR1 is MNHEY and CDR2 is SVGAGI. Here the CDR3 DNA reads TGTGCCAGCAGCTTCTTGAACACTGAAGCTTTCTTT. It yields the protein CASSFLNTEAFF.

This clone is a singleton in its sample. The V gene is TRBV9, the J gene TRBJ2-7; D possibly corresponds to TRBD1 (5 bases). The germline gives CDR1 SGDLS, CDR2 YYNGEE. V shed 2 bases and J shed 3 bases, with 9 bases lying between them. The CDR3 is made up of 13 amino acids. The CDR3 reads CASSVGDSYEQYF. The CDR3 nucleotides read TGTGCCAGCAGCGTTGGTGACAGCTACGAGCAGTACTTC.

The chain combines TRBV7-9 with TRBJ1-2; no firm D call. Germline assignment: CDR1 SEHNR and CDR2 FQNEAQ (reference sequence). The CDR3 has 13 amino acids. Trimming took 2 bases from V and 2 from J, leaving 6 bases between them. This CDR3 is CASSLRGNYGYTF. For the CDR3, the DNA is TGTGCCAGCAGCTTACGTGGGAACTATGGCTACACCTTC.

The V and J genes are TRBV28 and TRBJ1-2, with D possibly TRBD1 on 5 matching bases. V lost 3 bases, J lost 3 bases, and 17 bases lay in between. The CDR3 loop spans 16 amino acids. Germline CDR1 and CDR2: MDHEN and SYDVKM. The CDR3 reads CASSLRGRGGHYGYTF. For the CDR3, the DNA is TGTGCCAGCAGTTTGAGGGGCCGCGGAGGTCACTATGGCTACACCTTC.

This chain links TRBV11-2 with TRBJ2-2; TRBD2 agrees at 8 bases. Per the germline V gene, CDR1 is SGHAT and CDR2 is FQNNGV. The trim removed 3 bases at V and 7 bases at J, leaving 7 bases unmatched. This CDR3 spans 15 amino acids. CDR3 sequence reads: CASSFIGGAIGELFF. In DNA form, the CDR3 reads TGTGCCAGCAGCTTTATCGGGGGGGCCATCGGGGAGCTGTTTTTT.